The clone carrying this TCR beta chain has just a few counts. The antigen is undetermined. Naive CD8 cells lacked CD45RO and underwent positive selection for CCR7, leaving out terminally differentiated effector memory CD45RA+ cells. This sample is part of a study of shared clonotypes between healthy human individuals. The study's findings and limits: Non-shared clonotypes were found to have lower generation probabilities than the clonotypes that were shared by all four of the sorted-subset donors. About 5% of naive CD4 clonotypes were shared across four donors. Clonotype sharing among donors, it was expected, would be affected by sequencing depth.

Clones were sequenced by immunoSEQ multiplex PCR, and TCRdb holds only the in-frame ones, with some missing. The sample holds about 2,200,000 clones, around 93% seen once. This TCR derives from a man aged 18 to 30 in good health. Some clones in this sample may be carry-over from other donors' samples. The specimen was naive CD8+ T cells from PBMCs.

The CDR3 spells CASTEGASQHF. DNA of the CDR3: TGTGCCAGCACCGAAGGGGCTTCCCAGCATTTT. The V call is TRBV28, the J call TRBJ1-5; tentatively, D is TRBD1 (5 bases). This CDR3 comprises 11 residues. Germline CDR1 is MDHEN and CDR2 is SYDVKM. The V and J ends lost 7 bases and 11 bases respectively, with 12 bases between them.